Sequencing of this T cell receptor beta chain was carried out in a study of T cell repertoires in cytomegalovirus infection (dated by TCRdb to the late 2010s). Some background on the complete study: Donor HLA type was relevant to the analysis, as public TCR beta signatures indicated carriage of CMV infection together with the matching HLA type.

The sequencer listed for this sample is Illumina HiSeq 1500. TCRdb handled the public reads itself, with Q25 trimming in fastp and clone calling in MiXCR, and kept productive beta chains. Identical CDR3 proteins give one entry, which carries the most common genes and DNA. This sample lists 230,000 or so distinct CDR3 sequences; 15% to 20% were detected once. The top ten constitute more than 45% of the sample. With respect to this clonotype: It lacks a known antigen. One base away there is no much larger clone; base qualities are not given.

Trimming costs V 5 bases and J 5 bases, and their ends lie 12 bases apart. CDR1 and CDR2 (MNHEY, SMNVEV) derive from the germline V gene (reference sequence). Measured from the cysteine to the phenylalanine, the CDR3 is 13 residues long. Only the CDR3 portion is preserved as DNA: 39 bases, with reading frame beginning at the first base. Study-wide conclusions, independent of this receptor: In both this cohort and an independent roughly 330-donor cohort, the cumulative frequency of public TCR beta family members distinguished carriers of CMV infection plus the relevant HLA type. The ex vivo response was dominated by HLA-C-restricted CMV-specific TCR beta clonotypes, and the single most frequent clonotype in two of eight donors was supplied by these HLA-C-restricted clonotypes.

The sequence was collected from a human donor in good health (CMV status not recorded). Some clones in this sample may be carry-over from other donors' samples. Sequencing was done on a sample of CD8+ T cells from PBMCs. This chain joins TRBV27 to TRBJ1-1; the D gene identity is not certain. The DNA sequence reads TGTGCCAGCAGTATCCGACTCTGGACTGAAGCTTTCTTT. Its amino acids are CASSIRLWTEAFF.